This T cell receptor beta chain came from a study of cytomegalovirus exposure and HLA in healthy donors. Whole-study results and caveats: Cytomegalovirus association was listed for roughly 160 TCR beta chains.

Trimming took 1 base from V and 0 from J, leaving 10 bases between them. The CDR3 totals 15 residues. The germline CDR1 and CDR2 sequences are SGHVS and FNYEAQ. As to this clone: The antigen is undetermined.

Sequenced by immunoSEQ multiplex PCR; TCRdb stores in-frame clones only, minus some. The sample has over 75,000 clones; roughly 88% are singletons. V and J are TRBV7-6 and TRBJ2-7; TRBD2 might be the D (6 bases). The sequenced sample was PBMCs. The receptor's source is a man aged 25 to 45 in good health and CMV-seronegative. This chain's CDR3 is CASSLGAGSSYEQYF. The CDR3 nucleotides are TGTGCCAGCAGCTTAGGGGCGGGAAGCTCCTACGAGCAGTACTTC.